The source of this TCR beta chain is a study of OX40 agonist ivuxolimab in advanced cancers. On the study more broadly: Patients received ivuxolimab, an intravenous treatment, every 2 weeks at 0.01 to 10 mg/kg. Dose-escalation patients suffered from hepatocellular carcinoma, melanoma, renal cell or head and neck cancer.

Method: immunoSEQ multiplex PCR; TCRdb's copy keeps in-frame clones and lacks some. The profile shows 45,000 to 65,000 clones, roughly 90% of them singletons. Study results and caveats: Still undetermined is the antigen specificity of the expanded peripheral T cells. At 0.1 to 3.0 mg/kg and by week 6, CD4+ and CD8+ T cells in the blood had expanded clonally.

On this clone itself: Its antigen remains unknown.

Germline lookup yields CDR1 SGHDT and CDR2 YYEEEE. The V segment lost 4 bases and the J segment 2 bases; nucleotides outside the gene matches: 7. The length of the CDR3 is 15 residues. This receptor was obtained from an adult with an advanced solid tumor such as melanoma, head and neck, liver or kidney cancer. This rearrangement joins TRBV5-6 to TRBJ2-7; 9 bases map to TRBD1. The sequences come from CD4+ or CD8+ T cells sorted from blood, collected in a trial of the OX40 agonist ivuxolimab. CDR3 amino acids: CASSPDRGLAYEQYF. The CDR3 region has the DNA TGTGCCAGCAGCCCGGACAGGGGCCTTGCCTACGAGCAGTACTTC.